These T cell receptor beta chains were read from a single sample in a study of T cells in Graves' hyperthyroidism and ophthalmopathy. TCRdb called the multiplex PCR reads again in MiXCR, with one record for every CDR3 protein. The table lists about 360,000 distinct CDR3 sequences, roughly 13% of them singletons, with 9.2% in the top ten. The sequenced material came from blood. The receptors were sampled from a woman aged 18 to 35 with Graves' hyperthyroidism. Both conserved end residues are part of each CDR3. D genes are given only for firm matches. Where a row states a size, it is once, few, many or the class of an expanded clone; other rows omit it.

j_gene,v_gene,d_gene,abundance,CDR3aa,CDR3nt
TRBJ1-6,TRBV11-1,.,many,CASSLVDGSPLHF,TGTGCCAGCAGCTTAGTGGATGGTTCACCCCTCCACTTT
TRBJ2-1,TRBV11-3,.,many,CASSLGYQGWNEQFF,TGTGCCAGCAGCTTAGGATACCAGGGTTGGAATGAGCAGTTCTTC
TRBJ2-5,TRBV20-1,TRBD2,many,CSAGSGFPGLAGGPETQYF,TGCAGTGCTGGGAGTGGGTTTCCGGGACTAGCGGGGGGGCCAGAGACCCAGTACTTC
TRBJ1-1,TRBV20-1,.,many,CSAPGWGMNTEAFF,TGCAGTGCCCCGGGGTGGGGTATGAACACTGAAGCTTTCTTT
TRBJ1-1,TRBV19,TRBD1,few,CASSIEGGVNTEAFF,TGTGCCAGTAGTATAGAAGGGGGCGTGAACACTGAAGCTTTCTTT
TRBJ2-1,TRBV19,TRBD2,.,CASSILAGTYNEQFF,TGTGCCAGTAGTATATTAGCGGGGACCTACAATGAGCAGTTCTTC
TRBJ1-2,TRBV7-2,.,many,CASSRSNANYGYTF,TGTGCCAGCAGTAGGTCTAACGCGAACTATGGCTACACCTTC
TRBJ2-1,TRBV20-1,.,many,CSASRVDPDEQFF,TGCAGTGCTAGCAGGGTGGATCCGGATGAGCAGTTCTTC
TRBJ2-1,TRBV27,TRBD2,.,CASSYLAGVEQFF,TGTGCCAGCAGTTACCTAGCGGGAGTCGAGCAGTTCTTC
TRBJ1-1,TRBV5-1,TRBD1,many,CASSTWTGFNTEAFF,TGCGCCAGCAGCACCTGGACAGGCTTTAACACTGAAGCTTTCTTT
TRBJ1-5,TRBV28,.,few,CASSLHRGTHF,TGTGCCAGCAGTCTCCACCGTGGCACGCATTTT
TRBJ2-5,TRBV5-6,TRBD2,many,CASTLGTSRSGQETQYF,TGTGCCAGCACCCTTGGGACTAGTCGGAGTGGCCAAGAGACCCAGTACTTC
TRBJ1-4,TRBV9,.,.,CASGVGDGPEKLFF,TGTGCCAGCGGCGTAGGGGACGGACCCGAAAAACTGTTTTTT
TRBJ2-4,TRBV20-1,.,.,CSAPDRSGPKNIQYF,TGCAGTGCTCCAGATCGATCGGGACCGAAAAACATTCAGTACTTC
TRBJ1-1,TRBV3-1,.,many,CASRSQGLNTEAFF,TGTGCCAGCAGGTCACAGGGTCTGAACACTGAAGCTTTCTTT
TRBJ2-5,TRBV5-1,TRBD2,many,CASSPSSAGAGETQYF,TGCGCCAGCAGCCCTTCCTCAGCGGGAGCGGGAGAGACCCAGTACTTC
TRBJ2-3,TRBV28,.,many,CASSPREGYTQYF,TGTGCCAGCAGTCCCCGCGAGGGGTATACGCAGTATTTT
TRBJ2-7,TRBV7-2,.,many,CASSPEAGRSSYEQYF,TGTGCCAGCAGCCCAGAAGCGGGCCGGAGCTCCTACGAGCAGTACTTC
TRBJ2-1,TRBV12-3/TRBV12-4,TRBD2,.,CAGSLAGGPNNGQFF,TGTGCCGGCAGTTTAGCGGGAGGGCCGAACAATGGGCAGTTCTTC
TRBJ2-3,TRBV28,TRBD1,many,CASSTLQGARTDTQYF,TGTGCCAGCAGTACCCTACAGGGGGCTCGGACAGATACGCAGTATTTT
TRBJ2-5,TRBV6-1,.,many,CASTKGESQYF,TGTGCCAGCACGAAGGGTGAATCCCAGTACTTC
TRBJ2-7,TRBV5-4,.,many,CASSKTGYEQYF,TGTGCCAGCAGCAAGACAGGCTACGAGCAGTACTTC
TRBJ2-7,TRBV7-2,TRBD2,.,CASTWTSGRAVEQYF,TGTGCCAGCACCTGGACTAGCGGGAGGGCCGTAGAGCAGTACTTC
TRBJ2-7,TRBV20-1,TRBD1,few,CSADPGQGFNEQYF,TGCAGTGCTGATCCGGGACAGGGGTTCAACGAGCAGTACTTC
TRBJ2-1,TRBV19,.,.,CASTTPGHEQFF,TGTGCCAGTACCACCCCGGGACATGAGCAGTTCTTC
TRBJ1-1,TRBV20-1,.,.,CSASFELWGTEAFF,TGCAGTGCTAGTTTTGAATTGTGGGGCACTGAAGCTTTCTTT
TRBJ1-5,TRBV20-1,.,.,CSASVGQGNQPQHF,TGCAGTGCTAGTGTGGGGCAGGGCAATCAGCCCCAGCATTTT
TRBJ2-1,TRBV5-1,TRBD2,many,CASSLELAAYNEQFF,TGCGCCAGCAGCTTGGAACTAGCGGCGTACAATGAGCAGTTCTTC
TRBJ1-1,TRBV6-5,.,many,CASSYRRQREAFF,TGTGCCAGCAGTTACCGTAGACAGAGGGAAGCTTTCTTT
TRBJ2-7,TRBV28,.,many,CASSPRTPQGYEQYF,TGTGCCAGCAGTCCCCGAACACCTCAGGGGTACGAGCAGTACTTC
TRBJ1-1,TRBV28,.,many,CASSLGVGGNTEAFF,TGTGCCAGCAGTTTGGGCGTCGGGGGGAACACTGAAGCTTTCTTT
TRBJ1-2,TRBV14,.,many,CASSQARSDGYTF,TGTGCCAGCAGCCAAGCGCGCAGCGATGGCTACACCTTC
TRBJ2-7,TRBV7-2,TRBD2,many,CASSLGGGGYEQYF,TGTGCCAGCAGCTTGGGGGGGGGTGGGTACGAGCAGTACTTC
TRBJ1-1,TRBV4-3,.,many,CASSQGRRVNTEAFF,TGCGCCAGCAGCCAAGGCAGGAGGGTGAACACTGAAGCTTTCTTT
TRBJ1-3,TRBV2,.,many,CASTIDRGGNTIYF,TGTGCCAGCACCATCGACAGAGGTGGAAACACCATATATTTT
TRBJ1-4,TRBV28,.,many,CASSLPLGRGEEKLFF,TGTGCCAGCAGTTTGCCCCTGGGGAGGGGAGAAGAAAAACTGTTTTTT
TRBJ2-2,TRBV28,.,few,CASSAPESQTGELFF,TGTGCCAGCAGTGCACCGGAATCTCAGACCGGGGAGCTGTTTTTT
TRBJ1-2,TRBV6-2/TRBV6-3,.,many,CASGGWGNYGYTF,TGTGCCAGCGGGGGCTGGGGAAACTATGGCTACACCTTC
TRBJ2-2,TRBV24-1,.,many,CATSDGGFLGELFF,TGTGCCACCAGTGATGGAGGGTTTCTCGGGGAGCTGTTTTTT
TRBJ2-7,TRBV7-2,TRBD2,many,CASSPSLAGGLYEQYF,TGTGCCAGCAGCCCCTCACTAGCGGGAGGGCTCTACGAGCAGTACTTC
TRBJ2-3,TRBV28,.,many,CASSLDWRGADTQYF,TGTGCCAGCAGTTTAGATTGGAGGGGCGCGGATACGCAGTATTTT
TRBJ2-1,TRBV7-3,TRBD2,many,CASSLTWKRGGLYNEQFF,TGTGCCAGCAGCTTAACGTGGAAGCGGGGGGGCCTATACAATGAGCAGTTCTTC
TRBJ1-2,TRBV6-1,.,many,CASRTQGTNYGYTF,TGTGCCAGCAGGACCCAGGGGACAAACTATGGCTACACCTTC
TRBJ1-1,TRBV18,TRBD1,many,CASSPDRGRAFF,TGTGCCAGCTCACCGGACAGGGGAAGGGCTTTCTTT
TRBJ2-5,TRBV29-1,.,.,CSVRGAQETQYF,TGCAGCGTTAGGGGCGCACAAGAGACCCAGTACTTC
TRBJ2-1,TRBV28,.,many,CASSQTLASREQFF,TGTGCCAGCAGTCAGACCCTCGCTAGTCGTGAGCAGTTCTTC
TRBJ2-1,TRBV6-2/TRBV6-3,TRBD2,many,CASRTPLRREGPYNEQFF,TGTGCCAGCAGAACCCCCCTTAGGCGGGAGGGCCCCTACAATGAGCAGTTCTTC